The T cell receptor beta chain under discussion was sequenced for a study of T cell responses to AZD1222 COVID-19 vaccine. Notes on the study in general: The sample set comprised mostly white British donors with more females, and clonal diversity was possibly underestimated.

Germline V gene data show CDR1 as SNHLY and CDR2 as FYNNEI. Trimming stripped 3 bases from V and 3 bases from J, with 14 bases between. The CDR3 consists of 15 residues. With respect to this clone: As yet, its antigen is unknown.

Using immunoSEQ multiplex PCR, the repertoire was profiled, and TCRdb retains in-frame clones only, with some absent. Altogether under 100,000 clones are present, about 92% being singletons, with the ten largest covering about 7.1%. The J gene is TRBJ1-1, the V gene TRBV2; possible D gene TRBD1, 5 bases. The clonotype was recovered from an adult in good health. Here the sequenced sample was peripheral blood, taken on day 0 of MenACWY control vaccination. This CDR3 reads CASSDRGVWDTEAFF. The DNA of the CDR3 is TGTGCCAGCAGTGATCGAGGGGTTTGGGACACTGAAGCTTTCTTT.